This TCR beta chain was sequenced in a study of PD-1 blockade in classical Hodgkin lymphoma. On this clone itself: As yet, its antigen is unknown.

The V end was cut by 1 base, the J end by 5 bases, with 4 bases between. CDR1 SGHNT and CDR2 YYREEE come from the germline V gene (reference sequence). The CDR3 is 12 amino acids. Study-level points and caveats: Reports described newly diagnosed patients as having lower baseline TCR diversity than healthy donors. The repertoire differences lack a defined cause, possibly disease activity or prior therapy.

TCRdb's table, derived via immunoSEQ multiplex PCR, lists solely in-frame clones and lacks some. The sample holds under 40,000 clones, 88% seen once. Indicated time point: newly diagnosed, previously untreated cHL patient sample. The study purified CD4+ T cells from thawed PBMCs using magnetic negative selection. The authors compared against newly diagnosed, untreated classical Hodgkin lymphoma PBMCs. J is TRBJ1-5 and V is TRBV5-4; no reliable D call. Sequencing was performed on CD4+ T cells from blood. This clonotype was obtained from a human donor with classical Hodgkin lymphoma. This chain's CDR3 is CASSLNDQPQHF. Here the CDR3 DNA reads TGTGCCAGCAGCTTGAACGATCAGCCCCAGCATTTT.